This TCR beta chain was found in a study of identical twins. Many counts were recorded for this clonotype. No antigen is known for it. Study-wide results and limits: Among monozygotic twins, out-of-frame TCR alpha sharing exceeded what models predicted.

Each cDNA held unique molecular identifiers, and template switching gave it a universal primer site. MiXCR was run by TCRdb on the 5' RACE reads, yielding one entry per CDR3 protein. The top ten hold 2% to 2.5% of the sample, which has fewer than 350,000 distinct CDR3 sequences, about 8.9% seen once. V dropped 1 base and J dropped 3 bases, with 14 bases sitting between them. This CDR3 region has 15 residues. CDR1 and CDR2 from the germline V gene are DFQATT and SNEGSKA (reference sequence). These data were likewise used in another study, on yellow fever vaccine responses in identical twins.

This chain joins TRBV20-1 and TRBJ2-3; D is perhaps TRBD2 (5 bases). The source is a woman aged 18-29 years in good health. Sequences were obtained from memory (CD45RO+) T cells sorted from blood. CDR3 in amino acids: CSARVRDNTTDTQYF. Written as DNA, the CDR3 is TGCAGTGCTAGAGTCCGGGATAACACAACAGATACGCAGTATTTT.